A selection of T cell receptor beta chains follows, all from one sample in a study of T-cell reconstitution after alpha-beta-depleted transplantation in children. TCRdb re-called the PCR reads through MiXCR, storing one row per CDR3 protein. The data contain approximately 220,000 distinct CDR3 sequences, roughly 15% of them seen just once; the ten biggest clones take up roughly two fifths. Sequenced here: PBMCs, mostly from graft donor cells, sampled 360 days after TCRalphabeta/CD19-depleted stem cell transplant. The receptor set was obtained from a male patient between 2 and 10 years old who had a stem cell transplant for acute lymphoblastic leukemia, so the T cells may come from the graft donor. Each CDR3 is given with its conserved first and last residue. Each record gives: V gene, J gene, D gene, clone size, CDR3 protein, CDR3 DNA. A D gene is named only where the DNA matches it firmly. Size tells how often a clone was seen (once, few, many) or the class of an expanded clone, and some rows leave it out.

V: TRBV20-1; J: TRBJ2-5; D: .; size: .; CDR3: CSAEASALDDSQYF; DNA: TGCAGTGCTGAGGCGTCGGCACTAGACGACTCTCAGTACTTC
V: TRBV12-3/TRBV12-4; J: TRBJ2-2; D: .; size: many; CDR3: CASSPKIEPVGGELFF; DNA: TGTGCCAGCAGCCCCAAGATTGAGCCAGTCGGCGGGGAGCTGTTTTTT
V: TRBV27; J: TRBJ1-1; D: TRBD1; size: few; CDR3: CASRPRGQIVEAFF; DNA: TGTGCCAGCCGACCCAGGGGGCAGATTGTAGAAGCTTTCTTT
V: TRBV29-1; J: TRBJ2-7; D: .; size: .; CDR3: CSVAVLYEQYF; DNA: TGCAGCGTGGCGGTGTTATACGAGCAGTACTTC
V: TRBV19; J: TRBJ1-5; D: .; size: .; CDR3: CASIGGYSNQPQHF; DNA: TGTGCCAGTATAGGGGGATATAGCAATCAGCCCCAGCATTTT
V: TRBV15; J: TRBJ1-5; D: .; size: once; CDR3: CATSTHEEYLQEFGNQPQHF; DNA: TGTGCCACCAGCACCCATGAAGAGTACCTACAGGAATTCGGCAATCAGCCCCAGCATTTT
V: TRBV27; J: TRBJ1-2; D: TRBD1; size: .; CDR3: CASRVTWTGLHYGYTF; DNA: TGTGCCAGCAGGGTAACATGGACAGGGTTACACTATGGCTACACCTTC
V: TRBV5-1; J: TRBJ2-7; D: TRBD1; size: few; CDR3: CASSSEGTGNYEQYF; DNA: TGCGCCAGCAGCTCGGAAGGGACAGGAAACTACGAGCAGTACTTC
V: TRBV6-6; J: TRBJ1-3; D: .; size: .; CDR3: CASRGGSGNTIYF; DNA: TGTGCCAGCAGAGGGGGATCTGGAAACACCATATATTTT
V: TRBV7-2; J: TRBJ1-6; D: .; size: few; CDR3: CASSTRTLLLHF; DNA: TGTGCCAGCAGCACCCGGACCCTCCTCCTCCACTTT
V: TRBV28; J: TRBJ2-5; D: TRBD1; size: few; CDR3: CASSPGTGGFAETQYF; DNA: TGTGCCAGCAGTCCGGGGACAGGGGGCTTTGCGGAGACCCAGTACTTC
V: TRBV7-9; J: TRBJ2-1; D: .; size: .; CDR3: CASSATVSSYNEQFF; DNA: TGTGCCAGCAGCGCCACGGTAAGCTCCTACAATGAGCAGTTCTTC
V: TRBV12-3/TRBV12-4; J: TRBJ2-2; D: .; size: .; CDR3: CASTPGGGRETGELFF; DNA: TGTGCCAGCACCCCAGGGGGAGGGAGAGAAACCGGGGAGCTGTTTTTT
V: TRBV3-1; J: TRBJ2-2; D: .; size: .; CDR3: CASSQEWAGRTGELFF; DNA: TGTGCCAGCAGCCAAGAATGGGCCGGGAGAACCGGGGAGCTGTTTTTT
V: TRBV27; J: TRBJ2-2; D: .; size: .; CDR3: CASSLFRDVGGELFF; DNA: TGTGCCAGCAGTCTCTTCAGGGACGTTGGCGGGGAGCTGTTTTTT
V: TRBV6-6; J: TRBJ2-5; D: TRBD1; size: few; CDR3: CASTFDRGETQYF; DNA: TGTGCCAGCACCTTCGACAGGGGGGAGACCCAGTACTTC
V: TRBV20-1; J: TRBJ2-5; D: .; size: .; CDR3: CSARDTETQYF; DNA: TGCAGTGCTAGAGATACGGAGACCCAGTACTTC
V: TRBV12-3/TRBV12-4; J: TRBJ1-4; D: .; size: .; CDR3: CASRHLRGSNEKLFF; DNA: TGTGCCAGCAGACACCTCCGGGGCTCTAATGAAAAACTGTTTTTT
V: TRBV27; J: TRBJ2-1; D: .; size: .; CDR3: CASSLAGRRDASHNEQFF; DNA: TGTGCCAGCAGTTTAGCGGGTCGCCGGGACGCCTCACACAATGAGCAGTTCTTC
V: TRBV6-1; J: TRBJ2-5; D: .; size: few; CDR3: CASSPSGQETQYF; DNA: TGTGCCAGCAGCCCCTCCGGACAAGAGACCCAGTACTTC
V: TRBV10-3; J: TRBJ2-5; D: .; size: .; CDR3: CAISLHVQETQYF; DNA: TGTGCCATCAGTTTACACGTCCAAGAGACCCAGTACTTC
V: TRBV6-5; J: TRBJ2-2; D: .; size: .; CDR3: CASSYEGGPYTGELFF; DNA: TGTGCCAGCAGTTACGAGGGGGGGCCTTACACCGGGGAGCTGTTTTTT
V: TRBV5-1; J: TRBJ2-1; D: .; size: few; CDR3: CASSPLRAGQTNEQFF; DNA: TGCGCCAGCAGCCCCCTCCGGGCAGGGCAAACCAATGAGCAGTTCTTC
V: TRBV6-2/TRBV6-3; J: TRBJ2-3; D: TRBD2; size: .; CDR3: CASSYEPGGSTDTQYF; DNA: TGTGCCAGCAGTTACGAACCGGGAGGATCTACAGATACGCAGTATTTT
V: TRBV7-2; J: TRBJ2-5; D: TRBD1; size: .; CDR3: CASSLVVYRGWEETQYF; DNA: TGTGCCAGCAGCTTAGTAGTATACAGGGGATGGGAAGAGACCCAGTACTTC
V: TRBV7-9; J: TRBJ1-6; D: .; size: few; CDR3: CASRDAGELNSPLHF; DNA: TGTGCCAGCAGAGACGCGGGGGAGCTAAATTCACCCCTCCACTTT
V: TRBV30; J: TRBJ1-1; D: .; size: .; CDR3: CAWSVDMRTEVFF; DNA: TGTGCCTGGAGTGTGGACATGCGTACTGAAGTTTTCTTT
V: TRBV6-5; J: TRBJ1-4; D: .; size: .; CDR3: CASSYDSATNEKLFF; DNA: TGTGCCAGCAGTTACGACAGTGCAACTAATGAAAAACTGTTTTTT
V: TRBV20-1; J: TRBJ2-1; D: TRBD1; size: .; CDR3: CSAARTGSVRSYNEQFF; DNA: TGCAGTGCTGCCAGGACAGGGAGTGTTAGATCCTACAATGAGCAGTTCTTC
V: TRBV5-1; J: TRBJ2-3; D: .; size: .; CDR3: CASSLGQGLDTQYF; DNA: TGCGCCAGCAGCTTGGGGCAGGGTTTGGATACGCAGTATTTT
V: TRBV10-3; J: TRBJ2-5; D: .; size: .; CDR3: CAIGDGETQYF; DNA: TGTGCCATCGGTGACGGGGAGACCCAGTACTTC
V: TRBV20-1; J: TRBJ2-3; D: TRBD2; size: few; CDR3: CSATKREFTDTQYF; DNA: TGCAGTGCTACAAAGCGGGAGTTCACAGATACGCAGTATTTT
V: TRBV6-1; J: TRBJ2-6; D: .; size: .; CDR3: CASKTEHARGANVLTF; DNA: TGTGCCAGCAAGACTGAGCATGCCCGGGGGGCCAACGTCCTGACTTTC
V: TRBV10-1; J: TRBJ1-1; D: .; size: many; CDR3: CASSDWGISEAFF; DNA: TGCGCCAGCAGTGATTGGGGAATTTCTGAAGCTTTCTTT
V: TRBV11-2; J: TRBJ1-1; D: .; size: .; CDR3: CASSLGLVNTEAFF; DNA: TGTGCCAGCAGCTTAGGGTTGGTCAACACTGAAGCTTTCTTT
V: TRBV20-1; J: TRBJ2-1; D: TRBD2; size: few; CDR3: CSASPKAGGWFYNEQFF; DNA: TGCAGTGCTAGTCCAAAAGCGGGGGGCTGGTTCTACAATGAGCAGTTCTTC
V: TRBV20-1; J: TRBJ1-2; D: .; size: few; CDR3: CSARADNYGYTF; DNA: TGCAGTGCTAGAGCGGATAACTATGGCTACACCTTC
V: TRBV12-3/TRBV12-4; J: TRBJ2-3; D: TRBD2; size: few; CDR3: CASSPSGGAADTQYF; DNA: TGTGCCAGCAGTCCTAGCGGGGGGGCCGCAGATACGCAGTATTTT
V: TRBV4-3; J: TRBJ2-2; D: .; size: many; CDR3: CASSQDPTTPVASTGELFF; DNA: TGCGCCAGCAGCCAAGATCCGACAACTCCCGTAGCGAGCACCGGGGAGCTGTTTTTT
V: TRBV5-1; J: TRBJ2-5; D: TRBD1; size: .; CDR3: CASSLAPGQGKETQYF; DNA: TGCGCCAGCAGCTTGGCCCCGGGACAGGGAAAAGAGACCCAGTACTTC
V: TRBV12-3/TRBV12-4; J: TRBJ1-4; D: .; size: many; CDR3: CASSPSARPGKLFF; DNA: TGTGCCAGCAGTCCATCGGCCCGTCCGGGTAAACTGTTTTTT
V: TRBV3-1; J: TRBJ2-7; D: .; size: .; CDR3: CASRPAAAAIYEQYF; DNA: TGTGCCAGCAGACCCGCGGCGGCAGCTATCTACGAGCAGTACTTC
V: TRBV12-3/TRBV12-4; J: TRBJ2-1; D: TRBD2; size: .; CDR3: CASSFQAGPSYNEQFF; DNA: TGTGCCAGCAGTTTTCAAGCGGGGCCTTCCTACAATGAGCAGTTCTTC
V: TRBV7-8; J: TRBJ1-6; D: .; size: .; CDR3: CASSLEGNSPLHF; DNA: TGTGCCAGCAGCTTAGAAGGGAACTCACCCCTCCACTTT
V: TRBV12-3/TRBV12-4; J: TRBJ2-3; D: .; size: .; CDR3: CASDRLLSTDTQYF; DNA: TGTGCCAGTGACAGGCTCCTGAGCACAGATACGCAGTATTTT
V: TRBV28; J: TRBJ2-1; D: .; size: few; CDR3: CASSLWRGNEQFF; DNA: TGTGCCAGCAGTTTATGGAGGGGAAATGAGCAGTTCTTC
V: TRBV29-1; J: TRBJ2-1; D: TRBD2; size: .; CDR3: CSVSSGRAFYNEQFF; DNA: TGCAGCGTGTCTAGCGGGAGGGCCTTTTACAATGAGCAGTTCTTC
V: TRBV6-2/TRBV6-3; J: TRBJ2-1; D: .; size: .; CDR3: CASSLRLSSDEQFF; DNA: TGTGCCAGCAGCTTAAGGCTTTCTAGCGATGAGCAGTTCTTC
V: TRBV28; J: TRBJ1-5; D: .; size: few; CDR3: CASSSTPRGRLGNQPQHF; DNA: TGTGCCAGCAGTAGTACCCCCAGGGGAAGGCTGGGCAATCAGCCCCAGCATTTT
V: TRBV20-1; J: TRBJ2-3; D: .; size: few; CDR3: CSARDVGLPDTQYF; DNA: TGCAGTGCTAGAGATGTAGGATTACCAGATACGCAGTATTTT
V: TRBV5-1; J: TRBJ2-1; D: .; size: .; CDR3: CASSLSKSGLNEQFF; DNA: TGCGCCAGCAGCTTGTCCAAGTCGGGTCTGAATGAGCAGTTCTTC
V: TRBV12-3/TRBV12-4; J: TRBJ2-3; D: .; size: .; CDR3: CASSLAPPLYTDTQYF; DNA: TGTGCCAGCAGTTTAGCGCCACCGTTATACACAGATACGCAGTATTTT
V: TRBV5-1; J: TRBJ2-2; D: .; size: .; CDR3: CASSFGVGELFF; DNA: TGCGCCAGCAGTTTTGGAGTCGGGGAGCTGTTTTTT